Following are 9 T cell receptor beta chains from one sample sequenced in a study of T cell repertoires in cytomegalovirus infection. These TCRs are of unknown antigen specificity. TCRdb re-called the reads with MiXCR, one entry per CDR3 protein. The sample lists about 500,000 distinct CDR3 sequences, about 33% occurring once. The sequencing used cultured PBMCs, collected from culture after CMV antigen stimulation. The source of these receptors is a human donor in good health (CMV status not recorded). Some clones in this sample may be carry-over from other donors' samples.

The chain links TRBV7-8 to TRBJ2-3; TRBD2 aligns across 8 bases. With V trimmed by 5 bases and J by 1 base, 11 bases remained unmatched. This CDR3 is built from 17 residues. Germline CDR1 reads SGHVS; CDR2 reads FQNEAQ. In DNA form, the CDR3 reads TGTGCCAGCAGCCGAGACCAGCGGGAGTCTCGCACAGATACGCAGTATTTT. Its protein is CASSRDQRESRTDTQYF.

This chain connects TRBV20-1 to TRBJ2-3; D might be TRBD1 (5 bases). Germline CDR1 DFQATT, CDR2 SNEGSKA (reference sequence). The CDR3 covers 13 residues. V lost 6 bases and J 4 bases, leaving 14 bases between the germline ends. CDR3 sequence: CSARRVNADTQYF. The CDR3 nucleotides read TGCAGTGCCCGCAGGGTTAACGCAGATACGCAGTATTTT.

The sample holds one count of this clonotype. This chain links TRBV23-1 with TRBJ2-7, with a possible D match to TRBD1 (5 bases). TRBV23-1 is annotated as an ORF whose role is uncertain. V was trimmed by 5 bases and J by 1 base, leaving 15 bases between them. The CDR3 runs to 15 residues. Here the CDR3 reads CASSVPDRGSYEQYV. In DNA form, the CDR3 reads TGCGCCAGCAGTGTTCCTGACAGAGGATCCTACGAGCAGTACGTC.

The V gene is TRBV12-3 or TRBV12-4, the J gene TRBJ2-3, with 7 bases aligning to TRBD1. This CDR3 region has 15 residues. With V trimmed by 6 bases and J by 2 bases, 8 bases remained unmatched. The CDR3 coding sequence is TGTGCCAGCAGCCTTCGACAGGGAATCACAGATACGCAGTATTTT. This encodes CASSLRQGITDTQYF.

This rearrangement joins TRBV29-1 to TRBJ1-1; D possibly corresponds to TRBD1 (6 bases). The CDR3 sequence is 15 residues long. The germline V gene encodes CDR1 SQVTM and CDR2 ANQGSEA. V was clipped by 5 bases and J by 7 bases, with 23 bases between them. CDR3 DNA: TGCAGCGTTTCCCCAAGTCGGGGGGCATATGGTGAAGCTTTCTTT. Translated, it gives CSVSPSRGAYGEAFF.

This clonotype was observed a handful of times. V and J are TRBV19 and TRBJ2-1; a weak D match, TRBD1 (5 bases). This CDR3 has 13 residues. V dropped 3 bases and J dropped 9 bases, with 12 bases sitting between them. CDR1 LNHDA and CDR2 SQIVND come from the germline V gene (reference sequence). The CDR3 DNA is TGTGCCAGTAGTATCCAGGGATTGGTTGAGCAGTTCTTC. Amino acid sequence: CASSIQGLVEQFF.

The rearrangement uses TRBV27 and TRBJ2-1; a weak D match, TRBD2 (6 bases). The CDR3 consists of 14 residues. V was pared by 3 bases and J by 2 bases, with 8 bases between. CDR1 and CDR2 (germline): MNHEY, SMNVEV (reference sequence). CDR3 sequence: CASSFAGTYNEQFF. The CDR3, as DNA: TGTGCCAGCAGTTTTGCGGGAACCTACAATGAGCAGTTCTTC.

V gene TRBV6-2 or TRBV6-3 combines with J gene TRBJ1-5; possibly TRBD1 for D (6 bases). This CDR3 contains 13 residues. In germline, CDR1 is MNHEY, CDR2 SVGEGT. Trimming shortened V by 8 bases and J by 3 bases, and 11 bases separated the two germline ends. In DNA form, the CDR3 reads TGTGCCAGCCAGGGGCGATTCAATCAGCCCCAGCATTTT. Translated: CASQGRFNQPQHF.

This clonotype has more than one count but fewer than ten. The J gene is TRBJ1-1, the V gene TRBV19, with TRBD1 as a possible D gene (5 bases). The V gene's germline CDR1 is LNHDA and CDR2 SQIVND (reference sequence). The CDR3 runs to 13 residues. Trimming took 1 base from V and 4 from J, leaving 7 bases between them. The DNA of the CDR3 is TGTGCCAGTAGTATAGGGGGGAGCACTGAAGCTTTCTTT. This sequence encodes CASSIGGSTEAFF.